One TCR beta chain is described in this entry. What it binds is not known. V lost 5 bases, J lost 4 bases, and 6 bases stayed unmatched. This CDR3 contains 15 residues. Germline V CDR1 and CDR2: SGHTA, FQGNSA. Treatment given: some 20 received Ad26.COV2.S at low or high dose, single or two shots; roughly five received placebo; per-sample allocation not given. All samples were drawn on day 63, counting from the first vaccine or placebo injection. It was an adult aged 18-55 years in Boston who was the donor. This specimen comes from a study of Ad26.COV2.S vaccination and SARS-CoV-2 variants. Study-wide findings and caveats: Compared with placebo recipients, vaccine recipients had higher spike-specific TCR breadth.

Assay used: immunoSEQ multiplex PCR; TCRdb lists only in-frame clones, some missing. The top ten clones hold around 6.4% of a sample with around 300,000 clones, about 87% of them seen once. The material was peripheral blood, obtained in a trial of Ad26.COV2.S vaccine versus placebo. This chain uses TRBV7-2 with TRBJ2-7, with 12 bases identical to TRBD1. The clonotype was recovered from a person between 18 and 59 years old who received the Ad26.COV2.S COVID-19 vaccine or a placebo. As DNA, the CDR3 is TGTGCCAGCAGCCCGGGACAGGGGGCGAGTTACGAGCAGTACTTC. As protein: CASSPGQGASYEQYF.